These 6 T cell receptor beta chains came from one sample sequenced in a study of radiotherapy plus CTLA-4 blockade in lung cancer. Here immunoSEQ multiplex PCR was the method, and the copy in TCRdb shows in-frame clones only, minus some. This table holds about 78,000 clones, around 90% found once. Sequencing used peripheral blood, obtained from a patient treated with radiotherapy plus ipilimumab. The receptors originated from a human donor with non-small cell lung cancer who had stable disease on radiotherapy plus ipilimumab.

The rearrangement uses TRBV6-1 and TRBJ1-1; 7 positions agree with TRBD1. In germline, CDR1 is MNHNS, CDR2 SASEGT. There are 16 residues in the CDR3. Losses at the gene ends were 4 bases for V and 0 bases for J; bases not matched to a gene: 8. CDR3 in DNA: TGTGCCAGCAGTGGAGACAGGGCGAAGATGAACACTGAAGCTTTCTTT. The encoded protein is CASSGDRAKMNTEAFF.

The V and J genes are TRBV7-9 and TRBJ2-1, with D tentatively TRBD2 (5 bases). V lost 2 bases and J lost 12, with 17 bases in between. CDR1 and CDR2 (germline): SEHNR, FQNEAQ (reference sequence). The CDR3 runs 14 residues. CDR3 in amino acids: CASSLSASRLRQFF. Here the CDR3 DNA reads TGTGCCAGCAGCTTATCTGCTAGCAGATTGCGGCAGTTCTTC.

CDR3 region: CASSPSNSPLHF. In nucleotides, the CDR3 is TGTGCCAGTAGTCCCAGTAATTCACCCCTCCACTTT. The V call is TRBV19, the J call TRBJ1-6; D gene unclear. This CDR3 is 12 amino acids long. Trimming cost V 5 bases and J 6 bases, with 5 bases left between them. Germline CDR1 reads LNHDA; CDR2 reads SQIVND (reference sequence).

This sequence joins TRBV15 and TRBJ2-2; TRBD1 matches 8 bases. Germline V gives CDR1 LNHNV, CDR2 YYDKDF (reference sequence). The CDR3 has 15 residues. V lost 3 bases, J lost 3 bases, and 3 bases stayed unmatched. The CDR3, as DNA: TGTGCCACCAGCAGTGACAGGGGTGACACCGGGGAGCTGTTTTTT. Translation gives CATSSDRGDTGELFF.

The V gene is TRBV7-2, the J gene TRBJ2-7; D is uncertain. The CDR3 contains 13 residues. Trimming cost V 4 bases and J 1 base, with 8 bases left between them. CDR1 is SGHTA, CDR2 FQGNSA, per germline. DNA for the CDR3: TGTGCCAGCAGCTCGACCCTTTCCTACGAGCAGTACTTC. Translating it yields CASSSTLSYEQYF. Full variable domain (outside the CDR3, taken from reference TRBV7-2 and TRBJ2-7): GAGVSQSPSNKVTEKGKDVELRCDPISGHTALYWYRQSLGQGLEFLIYFQGNSAPDKSGLPSDRFSAERTGGSVSTLTIQRTQQEDSAVYLCASSSTLSYEQYFGPGTRLTVT.

The chain combines TRBV6-1 with TRBJ2-5, with 10 bases that match TRBD2. The germline V gene encodes CDR1 MNHNS and CDR2 SASEGT. This CDR3 spans 16 amino acids. V gave up 1 base and J gave up 2 bases; unmatched junction bases: 4. CDR3 DNA sequence: TGTGCCAGCAGTGAAGAAGCTAGCGGGGGTCAAGAGACCCAGTACTTC. Amino acid sequence: CASSEEASGGQETQYF.